Below, one T cell receptor beta chain is given with its context. What it binds is unknown. This sample was included in a study of T cell responses to AZD1222 COVID-19 vaccine. Only in-frame clones appear in the TCRdb table, and some are missing; sequencing was by immunoSEQ multiplex PCR. The sample holds 120,000 to 150,000 clones, 75% to 85% seen once. The CDR3 spans 15 residues. The ends were cut back, 6 bases at V and 5 bases at J, with 19 bases in the middle. Germline V gene lookup returns CDR1 MNHEY and CDR2 SMNVEV (reference sequence). Study findings and constraints: At study baseline, merely more than 5 AZD1222 recipients were seropositive. Most donors were white British and more were female, and clonal diversity was possibly underestimated. All repertoire sampling was performed exclusively after the peak T cell response.

This sample comprised peripheral blood, obtained on day 0 of MenACWY control vaccination. This clonotype was sampled from an adult in good health. The rearrangement joins TRBV27 to TRBJ1-2; D is uncertain. This CDR3 is CASSLAGGRMYGYTF. The CDR3 nucleotides are TGTGCCAGCAGCCTTGCGGGCGGCAGGATGTATGGCTACACCTTC.